This entry features one T cell receptor beta chain sequence. UMI-labeled 5' RACE TRB cDNA libraries were prepared from the cells. TCRdb re-called the 5' RACE reads; every CDR3 protein appears as one record, without DNA. This sample's table reports some 130,000 distinct CDR3 sequences. This CDR3 comprises 14 residues. Germline CDR1 reads MNHEY; CDR2 reads SVGAGI. The record originates from a study of CXCR3-negative and CXCR3-positive naive CD8 T cells. Study-level background: With about 1.5 +/- 0.3 million reads per library, the TRB reads numbered about 150 million in total.

Cells classed as naive CD8+ T cells were CD45RO-CCR7+CD27+CD95-. Sequenced sample: naive CXCR3- CD8+ T cells from blood. As for subset: CD45RO-CCR7+CD27+CD95- naive CD8+ T cells lacking CXCR3 (TNR3-). The chain uses TRBV6-5 and TRBJ2-7; the TCRdb D gene call, TRBD2, has no DNA to confirm it. This receptor was obtained from a human donor in good health. Some clones in this sample may be carry-over from other donors' samples. CDR3 sequence reads: CASSYFSGTYEQYF.